This section outlines one T cell receptor (beta chain) sequence together with its context. Its antigen is unknown. The data were obtained in a study of OX40 agonist ivuxolimab in advanced cancers. Turning to the study itself: Dose-escalation patients suffered from hepatocellular carcinoma, melanoma, renal cell or head and neck cancer. Study-wide results and caveats: The authors did not determine the antigen specificity of the expanded peripheral T cells.

Collection of blood occurred at baseline, at cycle 4 day 1, and at cycle 7 day 1. Profiling relied on immunoSEQ multiplex PCR, and the TCRdb table lists in-frame clones only, not all of them. This sample has about 50,000 clones, with approximately 89% found just once. J gave up 4 bases and V 6 bases, and 2 bases lay outside the gene matches. The CDR3 totals 13 residues. CDR1 and CDR2 (germline): MNHEY, SMNVEV (reference sequence). This clonotype was obtained from an adult with an advanced solid tumor such as melanoma, head and neck, liver or kidney cancer. This chain links TRBV27 with TRBJ1-1, with TRBD1 identical over 10 bases. Sequencing was performed on CD4+ or CD8+ T cells sorted from blood, taken in a trial of the OX40 agonist ivuxolimab. CDR3 nucleotides: TGTGCCAGCAGGGACAGGGGGGTCACTGAAGCTTTCTTT. It codes for CASRDRGVTEAFF.